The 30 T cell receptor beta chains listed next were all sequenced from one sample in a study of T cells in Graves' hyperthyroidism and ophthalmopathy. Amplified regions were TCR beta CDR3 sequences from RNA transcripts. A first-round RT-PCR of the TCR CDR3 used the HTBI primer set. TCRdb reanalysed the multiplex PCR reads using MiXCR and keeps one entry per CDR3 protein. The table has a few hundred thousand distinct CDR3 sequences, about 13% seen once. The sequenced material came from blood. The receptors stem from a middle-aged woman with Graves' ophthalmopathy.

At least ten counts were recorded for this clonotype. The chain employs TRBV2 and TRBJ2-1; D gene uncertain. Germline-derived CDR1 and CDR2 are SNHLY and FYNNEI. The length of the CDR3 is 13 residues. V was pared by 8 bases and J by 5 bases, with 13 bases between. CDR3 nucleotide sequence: TGTGCCAGCCGGCAGGATGCTAACAATGAGCAGTTCTTC. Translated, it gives CASRQDANNEQFF.

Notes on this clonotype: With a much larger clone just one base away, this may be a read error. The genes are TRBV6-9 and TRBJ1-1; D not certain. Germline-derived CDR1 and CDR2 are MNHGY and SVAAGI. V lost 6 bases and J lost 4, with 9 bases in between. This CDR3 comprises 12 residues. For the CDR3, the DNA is TGTGCCAGCAGGTCGATGACCACTGAAGCTTTCTTT. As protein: CASRSMTTEAFF.

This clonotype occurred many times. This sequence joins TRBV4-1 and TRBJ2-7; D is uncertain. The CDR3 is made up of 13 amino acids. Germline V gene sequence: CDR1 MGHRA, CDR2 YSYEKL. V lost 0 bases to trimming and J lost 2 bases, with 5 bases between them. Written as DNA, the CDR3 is TGCGCCAGCAGCCAAGACTCAGCCTACGAGCAGTACTTC. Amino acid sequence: CASSQDSAYEQYF.

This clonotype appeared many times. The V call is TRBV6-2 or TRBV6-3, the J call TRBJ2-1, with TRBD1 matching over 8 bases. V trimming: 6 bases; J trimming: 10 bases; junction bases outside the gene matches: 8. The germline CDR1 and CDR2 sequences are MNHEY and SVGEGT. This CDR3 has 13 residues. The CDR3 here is CASRETGAPEQFF. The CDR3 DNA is TGTGCCAGCAGAGAGACAGGGGCCCCCGAGCAGTTCTTC.

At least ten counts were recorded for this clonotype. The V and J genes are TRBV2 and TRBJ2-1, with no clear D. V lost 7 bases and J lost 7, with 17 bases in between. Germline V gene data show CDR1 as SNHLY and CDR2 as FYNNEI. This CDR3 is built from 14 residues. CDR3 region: CASTEVRYSNEQFF. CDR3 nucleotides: TGTGCCAGCACCGAGGTTCGCTACTCTAATGAGCAGTTCTTC.

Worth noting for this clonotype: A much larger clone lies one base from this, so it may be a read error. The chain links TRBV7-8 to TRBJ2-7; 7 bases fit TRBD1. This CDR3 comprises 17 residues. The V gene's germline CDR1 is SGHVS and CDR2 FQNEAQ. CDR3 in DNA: TGTGCCGGCAGCTTGAGTCGAGGGACAGAAAACGTCTACGAGCAGTACTTC. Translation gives CAGSLSRGTENVYEQYF.

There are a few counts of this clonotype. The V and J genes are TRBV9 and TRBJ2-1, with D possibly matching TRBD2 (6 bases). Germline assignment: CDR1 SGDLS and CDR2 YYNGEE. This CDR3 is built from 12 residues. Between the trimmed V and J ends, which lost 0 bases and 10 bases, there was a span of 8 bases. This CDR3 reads CASSVVGGEQFF. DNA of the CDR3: TGTGCCAGCAGCGTAGTTGGAGGGGAGCAGTTCTTC.

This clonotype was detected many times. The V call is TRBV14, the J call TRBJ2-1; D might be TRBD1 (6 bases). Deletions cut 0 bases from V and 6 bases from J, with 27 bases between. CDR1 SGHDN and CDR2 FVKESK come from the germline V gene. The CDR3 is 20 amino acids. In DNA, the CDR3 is TGTGCCAGCAGCCAAGATCACCTCGTGCAGCGACAGGCGAGCCCCAATGAGCAGTTCTTC. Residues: CASSQDHLVQRQASPNEQFF.

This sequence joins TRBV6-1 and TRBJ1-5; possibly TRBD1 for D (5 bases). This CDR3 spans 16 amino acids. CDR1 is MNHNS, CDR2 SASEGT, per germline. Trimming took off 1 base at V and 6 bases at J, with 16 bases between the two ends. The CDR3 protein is CASSEVQALVGQPQHF. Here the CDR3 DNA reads TGTGCCAGCAGTGAAGTACAGGCCCTGGTCGGTCAGCCCCAGCATTTT.

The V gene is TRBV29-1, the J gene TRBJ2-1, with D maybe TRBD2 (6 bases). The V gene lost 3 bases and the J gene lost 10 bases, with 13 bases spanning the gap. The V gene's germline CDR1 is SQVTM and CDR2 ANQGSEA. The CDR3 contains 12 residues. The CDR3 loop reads CSVDRLRGEQFF. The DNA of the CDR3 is TGCAGCGTTGACCGACTACGGGGGGAGCAGTTCTTC.

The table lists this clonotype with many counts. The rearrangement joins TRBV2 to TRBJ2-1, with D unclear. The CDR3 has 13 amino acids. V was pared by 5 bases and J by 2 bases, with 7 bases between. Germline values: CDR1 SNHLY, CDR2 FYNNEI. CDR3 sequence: CASSHIPYNEQFF. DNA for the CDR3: TGTGCCAGCAGTCACATCCCCTACAATGAGCAGTTCTTC. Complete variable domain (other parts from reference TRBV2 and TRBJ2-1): EPEVTQTPSHQVTQMGQEVILRCVPISNHLYFYWYRQILGQKVEFLVSFYNNEISEKSEIFDDQFSVERPDGSNFTLKIRSTKLEDSAMYFCASSHIPYNEQFFGPGTRLTVL.

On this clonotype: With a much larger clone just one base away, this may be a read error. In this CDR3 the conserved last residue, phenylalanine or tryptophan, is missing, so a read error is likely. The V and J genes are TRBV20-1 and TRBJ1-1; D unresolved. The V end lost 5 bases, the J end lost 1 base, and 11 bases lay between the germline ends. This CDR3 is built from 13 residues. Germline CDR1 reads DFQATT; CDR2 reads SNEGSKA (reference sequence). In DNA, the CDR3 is TGCAGTGCTCATAATCGGGGGAACACTGAAGCTTTCCTT. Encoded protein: CSAHNRGNTEAFL.

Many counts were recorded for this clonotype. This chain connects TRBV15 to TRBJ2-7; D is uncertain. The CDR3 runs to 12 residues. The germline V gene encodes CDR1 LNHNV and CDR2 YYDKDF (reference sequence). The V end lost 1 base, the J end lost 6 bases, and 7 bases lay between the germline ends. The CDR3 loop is CATSRGRTEQYF. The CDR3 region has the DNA TGTGCCACCAGCAGAGGTAGGACCGAGCAGTACTTC.

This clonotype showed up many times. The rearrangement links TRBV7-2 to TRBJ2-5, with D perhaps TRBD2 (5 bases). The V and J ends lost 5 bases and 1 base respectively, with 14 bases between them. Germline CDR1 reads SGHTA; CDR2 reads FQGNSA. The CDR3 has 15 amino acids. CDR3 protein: CASSPDPGSQETQYF. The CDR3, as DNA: TGTGCCAGCAGCCCCGACCCGGGGAGCCAAGAGACCCAGTACTTC.

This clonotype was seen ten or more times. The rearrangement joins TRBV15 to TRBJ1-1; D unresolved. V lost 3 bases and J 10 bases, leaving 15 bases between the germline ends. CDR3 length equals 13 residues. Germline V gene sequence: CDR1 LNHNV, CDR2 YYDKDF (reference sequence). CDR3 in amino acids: CATSSVRGEGAFF. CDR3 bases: TGTGCCACCAGCAGCGTTCGGGGTGAGGGAGCTTTCTTT.

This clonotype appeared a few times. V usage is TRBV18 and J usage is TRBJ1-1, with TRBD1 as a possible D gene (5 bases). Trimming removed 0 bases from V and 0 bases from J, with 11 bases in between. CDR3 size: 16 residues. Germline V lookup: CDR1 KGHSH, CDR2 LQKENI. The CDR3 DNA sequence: TGTGCCAGCTCACCACCTGGGGGTCGCGTGAACACTGAAGCTTTCTTT. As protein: CASSPPGGRVNTEAFF.

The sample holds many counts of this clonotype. The CDR3 reads CASSLGMGEQYF. The CDR3 DNA sequence: TGTGCCAGCAGCTTAGGAATGGGCGAGCAGTACTTC. The rearrangement uses TRBV7-2 and TRBJ2-7; D is ambiguous. V lost 1 base to trimming and J lost 6 bases, with 7 bases between them. There are 12 residues in the CDR3. Germline V gene sequence: CDR1 SGHTA, CDR2 FQGNSA.

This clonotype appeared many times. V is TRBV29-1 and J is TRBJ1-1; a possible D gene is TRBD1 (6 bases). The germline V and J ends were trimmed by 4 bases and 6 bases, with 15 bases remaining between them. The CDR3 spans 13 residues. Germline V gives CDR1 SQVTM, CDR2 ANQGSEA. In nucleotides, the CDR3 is TGCAGCGTTGTAACAGGGAATTTAGCTGAAGCTTTCTTT. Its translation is CSVVTGNLAEAFF.

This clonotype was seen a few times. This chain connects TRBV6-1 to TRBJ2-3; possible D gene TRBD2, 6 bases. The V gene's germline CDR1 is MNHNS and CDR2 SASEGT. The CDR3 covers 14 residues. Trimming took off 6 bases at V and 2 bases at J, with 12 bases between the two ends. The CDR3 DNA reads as TGTGCCAGCAGGCGTTCGGGAGTCACAGATACGCAGTATTTT. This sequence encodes CASRRSGVTDTQYF.

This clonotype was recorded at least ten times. The CDR3 reads CASSQWETRRNNEQFF. CDR3 nucleotide sequence: TGTGCCAGCAGCCAATGGGAGACTAGGAGGAACAATGAGCAGTTCTTC. The rearrangement links TRBV14 to TRBJ2-1, with a tentative D call TRBD2 (6 bases). The germline gives CDR1 SGHDN, CDR2 FVKESK. This CDR3 is 16 amino acids long. V was cut by 2 bases and J by 5 bases, with 16 bases left in between.

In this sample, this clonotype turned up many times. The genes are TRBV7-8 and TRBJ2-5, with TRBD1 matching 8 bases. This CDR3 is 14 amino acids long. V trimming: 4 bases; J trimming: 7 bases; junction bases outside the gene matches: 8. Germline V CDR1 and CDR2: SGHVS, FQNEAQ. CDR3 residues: CASSSRDRRGTQYF. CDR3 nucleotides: TGTGCCAGCAGCTCCCGGGACAGGCGGGGGACCCAGTACTTC.

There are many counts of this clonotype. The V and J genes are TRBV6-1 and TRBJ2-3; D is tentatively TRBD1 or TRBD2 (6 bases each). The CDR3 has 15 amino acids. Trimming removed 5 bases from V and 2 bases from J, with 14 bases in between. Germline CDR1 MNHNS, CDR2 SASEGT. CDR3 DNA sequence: TGTGCCAGCAGTTCTGTCGGGGGCAACACAGATACGCAGTATTTT. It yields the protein CASSSVGGNTDTQYF.

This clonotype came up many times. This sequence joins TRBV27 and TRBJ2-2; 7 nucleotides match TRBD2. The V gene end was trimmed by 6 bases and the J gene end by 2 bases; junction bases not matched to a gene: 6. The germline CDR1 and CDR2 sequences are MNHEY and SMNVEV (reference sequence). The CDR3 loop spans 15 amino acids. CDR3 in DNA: TGTGCCAGCAGGAGGGAGGGAATCAACACCGGGGAGCTGTTTTTT. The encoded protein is CASRREGINTGELFF.

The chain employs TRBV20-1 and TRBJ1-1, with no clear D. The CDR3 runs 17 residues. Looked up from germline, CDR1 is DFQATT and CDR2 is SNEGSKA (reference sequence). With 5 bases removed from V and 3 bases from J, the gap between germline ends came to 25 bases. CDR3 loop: CSALGFEQVFLYTEAFF. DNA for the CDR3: TGCAGTGCTCTAGGGTTCGAGCAGGTTTTTTTGTACACTGAAGCTTTCTTT.

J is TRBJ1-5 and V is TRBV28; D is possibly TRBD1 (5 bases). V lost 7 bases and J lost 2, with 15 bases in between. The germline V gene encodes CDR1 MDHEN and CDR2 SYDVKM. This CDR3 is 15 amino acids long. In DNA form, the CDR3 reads TGTGCCAGCACCAACGGGGGGACTGGCAATCAGCCCCAGCATTTT. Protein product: CASTNGGTGNQPQHF.

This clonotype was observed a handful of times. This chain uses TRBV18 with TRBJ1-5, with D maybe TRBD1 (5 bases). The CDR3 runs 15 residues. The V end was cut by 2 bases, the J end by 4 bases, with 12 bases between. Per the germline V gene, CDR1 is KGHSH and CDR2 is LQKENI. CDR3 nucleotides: TGTGCCAGCTCACCAGGGGACTTAGGGAATCAGCCCCAGCATTTT. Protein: CASSPGDLGNQPQHF.

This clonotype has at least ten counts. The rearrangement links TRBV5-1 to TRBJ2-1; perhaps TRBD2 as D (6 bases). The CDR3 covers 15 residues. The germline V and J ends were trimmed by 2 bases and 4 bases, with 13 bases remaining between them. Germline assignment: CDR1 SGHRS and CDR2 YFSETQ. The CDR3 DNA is TGCGCCAGCAGCTTAGGAGGGGCTGGATACAATGAGCAGTTCTTC. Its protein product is CASSLGGAGYNEQFF.

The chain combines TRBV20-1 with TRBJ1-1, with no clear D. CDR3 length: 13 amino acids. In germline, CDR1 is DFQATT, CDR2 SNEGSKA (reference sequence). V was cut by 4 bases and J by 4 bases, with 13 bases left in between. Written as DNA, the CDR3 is TGCAGTGCTACTGACTACGGGCCCACTGAAGCTTTCTTT. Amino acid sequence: CSATDYGPTEAFF.

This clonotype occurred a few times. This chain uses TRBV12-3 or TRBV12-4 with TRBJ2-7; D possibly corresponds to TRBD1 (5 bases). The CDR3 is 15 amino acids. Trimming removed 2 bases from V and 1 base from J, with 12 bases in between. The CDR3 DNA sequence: TGTGCCAGCAGTTTAAGTACAGGTACATCCTACGAGCAGTACTTC. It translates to CASSLSTGTSYEQYF.

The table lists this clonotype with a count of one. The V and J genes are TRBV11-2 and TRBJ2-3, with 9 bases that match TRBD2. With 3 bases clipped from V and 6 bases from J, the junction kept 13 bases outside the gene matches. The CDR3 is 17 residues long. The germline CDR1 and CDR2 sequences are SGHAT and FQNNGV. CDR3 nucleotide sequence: TGTGCCAGCAGCTTCAGGCGGGGGGGCCATCAATTCGATACGCAGTATTTT. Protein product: CASSFRRGGHQFDTQYF.